This TCR beta chain was identified in a study of vaccination effects on CD4 cells after COVID-19. As to this clone: Its antigen is still unknown.

Cultured cells yielded isolated CD4+ T cells after 10 days. Documented for the person is a PCR-confirmed SARS-CoV-2 infection occurring between March and December 2020. The vaccine given was either BNT162b2 or mRNA-1273, in two doses. Assay used: immunoSEQ multiplex PCR; TCRdb lists only in-frame clones, some missing. Seen here are 30,000 to 35,000 clones, 75% observed once, and the top ten hold approximately 6.3%. V trimming: 4 bases; J trimming: 3 bases; junction bases outside the gene matches: 4. The CDR3 contains 15 residues. CDR1 SGHRS and CDR2 YFSETQ come from the germline V gene. The sequence derives from a human donor who had a prior SARS-CoV-2 infection. This rearrangement joins TRBV5-1 to TRBJ2-2; 9 bases align to TRBD1. Material: CD4+ T cells from PBMCs cultured without peptide, obtained after COVID-19 vaccination. This CDR3 is CASSPDRGDTGELFF. The CDR3 DNA reads TGCGCCAGCAGCCCGGACAGGGGAGACACCGGGGAGCTGTTTTTT.